The clone carrying this TCR beta chain has ten or more counts. These data come from a study of early T cells in non-severe SARS-CoV-2 infection. On the study more broadly: Chains from this unsorted whole-blood bulk RNA could not be paired.

Trimming left V 7 bases short and J 3 bases short, with 13 bases between. The CDR3 extends over 14 amino acids. Unique molecular identifiers were added to individual cDNA molecules. TCRdb passed the 5' RACE reads through MiXCR, listing each CDR3 protein once. The profile shows more than 20,000 distinct CDR3 sequences, 3.5% to 5% of them singletons. Sequenced input: whole blood. This chain uses TRBV12-3 or TRBV12-4 with TRBJ1-5, with TRBD1 as a possible D gene (6 bases). This TCR was recovered from an adult who was a healthcare worker with PCR-confirmed SARS-CoV-2 infection or an uninfected control (not recorded which). The CDR3 coding sequence is TGTGCCAGCACTCCCGGACAGAACAATCAGCCCCAGCATTTT. Translated, it gives CASTPGQNNQPQHF.